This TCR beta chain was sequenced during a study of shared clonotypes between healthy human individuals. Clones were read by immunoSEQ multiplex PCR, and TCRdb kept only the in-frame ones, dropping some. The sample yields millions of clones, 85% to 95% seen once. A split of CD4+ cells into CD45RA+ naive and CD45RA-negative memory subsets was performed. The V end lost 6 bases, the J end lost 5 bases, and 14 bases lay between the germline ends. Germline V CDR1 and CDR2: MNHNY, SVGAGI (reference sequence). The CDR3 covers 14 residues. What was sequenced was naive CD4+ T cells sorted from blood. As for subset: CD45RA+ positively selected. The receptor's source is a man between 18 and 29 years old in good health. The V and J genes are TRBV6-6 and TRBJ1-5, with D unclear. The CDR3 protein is CASRPDTKHQPQHF. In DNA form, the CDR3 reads TGTGCCAGCAGGCCCGACACAAAACATCAGCCCCAGCATTTT.